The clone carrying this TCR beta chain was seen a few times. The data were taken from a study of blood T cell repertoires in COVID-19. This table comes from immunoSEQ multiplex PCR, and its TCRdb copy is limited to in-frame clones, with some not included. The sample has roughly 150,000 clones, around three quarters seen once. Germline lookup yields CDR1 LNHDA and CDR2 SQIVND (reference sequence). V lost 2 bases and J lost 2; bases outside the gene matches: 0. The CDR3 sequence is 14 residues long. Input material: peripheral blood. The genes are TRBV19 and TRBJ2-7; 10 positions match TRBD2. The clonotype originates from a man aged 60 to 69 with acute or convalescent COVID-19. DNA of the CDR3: TGTGCCAGTAGTATAAGCGGGAGGGCCTACGAGCAGTACTTC. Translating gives CASSISGRAYEQYF.